This T cell receptor beta chain was identified during a study of blood T cell repertoires in COVID-19. Whole-study context: Samples came from the United States, Italy and Spain, spanning acute and convalescent COVID-19.

Per the study methods: Reference gene primers were amplified, and this amplification served to estimate nucleated cell counts. Sequenced by immunoSEQ multiplex PCR; TCRdb stores in-frame clones only, minus some. Clone size and the V and J calls come from that table; the DNA yielded D and trimming. This table has roughly 99,000 clones, approximately 85% appearing once. This CDR3 spans 15 amino acids. V lost 4 bases, J lost 7 bases, and 11 bases stayed unmatched. Germline CDR1 is SGHDT and CDR2 is YYEEEE. The chain is built from TRBV5-6 and TRBJ2-3; TRBD2 agrees at 8 bases. This clonotype was sampled from a woman aged 80 or over with active or convalescent COVID-19. Sample: peripheral blood. CDR3 nucleotides: TGTGCCAGCAGCATGGGACTAGATGGGATGAATACGCAGTATTTT. It yields the protein CASSMGLDGMNTQYF.